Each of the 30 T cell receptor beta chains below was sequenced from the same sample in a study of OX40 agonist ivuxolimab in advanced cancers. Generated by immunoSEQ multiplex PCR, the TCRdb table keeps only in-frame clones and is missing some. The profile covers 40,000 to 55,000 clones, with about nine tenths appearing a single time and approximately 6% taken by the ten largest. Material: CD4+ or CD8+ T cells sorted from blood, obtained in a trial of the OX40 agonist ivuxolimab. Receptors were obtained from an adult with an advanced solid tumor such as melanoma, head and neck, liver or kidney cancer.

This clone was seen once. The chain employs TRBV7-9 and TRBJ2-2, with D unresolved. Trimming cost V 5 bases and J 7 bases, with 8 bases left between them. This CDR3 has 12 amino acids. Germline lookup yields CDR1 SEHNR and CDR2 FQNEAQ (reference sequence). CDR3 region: CASSPLGGELFF. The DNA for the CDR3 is TGTGCCAGCAGCCCGTTGGGCGGGGAGCTGTTTTTT.

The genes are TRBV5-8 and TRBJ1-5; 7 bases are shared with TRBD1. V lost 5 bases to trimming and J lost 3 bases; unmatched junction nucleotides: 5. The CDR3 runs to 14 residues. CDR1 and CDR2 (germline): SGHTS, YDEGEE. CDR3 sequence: CASSQGGYNQPQHF. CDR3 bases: TGTGCCAGCAGTCAGGGGGGTTACAATCAGCCCCAGCATTTT.

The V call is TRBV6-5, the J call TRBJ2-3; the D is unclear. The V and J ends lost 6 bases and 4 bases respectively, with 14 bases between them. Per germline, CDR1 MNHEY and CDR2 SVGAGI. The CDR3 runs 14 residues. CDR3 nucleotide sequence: TGTGCCAGCAGGAGAGGTTACTCCTCAGATACGCAGTATTTT. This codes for CASRRGYSSDTQYF.

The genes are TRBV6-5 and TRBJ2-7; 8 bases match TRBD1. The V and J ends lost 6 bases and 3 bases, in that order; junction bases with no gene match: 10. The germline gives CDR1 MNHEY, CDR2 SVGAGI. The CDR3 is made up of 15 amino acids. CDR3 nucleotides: TGTGCCAGCAGACAAACGACAGGGGCCCTCTACGAGCAGTACTTC. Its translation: CASRQTTGALYEQYF.

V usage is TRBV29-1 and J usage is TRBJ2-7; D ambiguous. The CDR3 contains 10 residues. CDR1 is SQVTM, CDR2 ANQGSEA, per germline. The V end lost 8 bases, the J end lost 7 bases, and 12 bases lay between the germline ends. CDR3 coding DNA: TGCAGCTCGACCCTCGGGGAGCAGTACTTC. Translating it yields CSSTLGEQYF.

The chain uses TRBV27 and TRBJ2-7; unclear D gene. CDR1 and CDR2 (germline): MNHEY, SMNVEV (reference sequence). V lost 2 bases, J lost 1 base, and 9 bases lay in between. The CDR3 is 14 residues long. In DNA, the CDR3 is TGTGCCAGCAGTTTAGGTCGCCTATCCTACGAGCAGTACTTC. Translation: CASSLGRLSYEQYF.

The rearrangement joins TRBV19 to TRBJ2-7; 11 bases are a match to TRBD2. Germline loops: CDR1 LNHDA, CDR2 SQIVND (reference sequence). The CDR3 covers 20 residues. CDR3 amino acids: CADRGDRLSSSGRRHYEQYF. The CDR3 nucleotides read TGTGCAGACCGAGGGGACAGACTATCCTCTAGCGGGAGGCGACACTACGAGCAGTACTTC.

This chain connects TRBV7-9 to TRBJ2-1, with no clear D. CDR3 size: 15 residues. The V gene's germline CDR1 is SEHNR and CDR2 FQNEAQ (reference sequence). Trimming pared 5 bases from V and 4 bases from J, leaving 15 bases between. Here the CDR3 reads CASSPASGGYNEQFF. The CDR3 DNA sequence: TGTGCCAGCAGCCCCGCTTCGGGCGGATACAATGAGCAGTTCTTC.

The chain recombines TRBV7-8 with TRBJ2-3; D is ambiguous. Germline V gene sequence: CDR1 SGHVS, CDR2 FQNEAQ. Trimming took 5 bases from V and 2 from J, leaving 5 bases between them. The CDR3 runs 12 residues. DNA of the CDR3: TGTGCCAGCAGCATCCACACAGATACGCAGTATTTT. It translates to CASSIHTDTQYF.

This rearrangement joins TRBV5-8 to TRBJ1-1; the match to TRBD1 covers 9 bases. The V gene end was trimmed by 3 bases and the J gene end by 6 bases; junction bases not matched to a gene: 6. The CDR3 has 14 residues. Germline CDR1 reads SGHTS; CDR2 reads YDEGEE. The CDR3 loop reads CASSSRTGDSEAFF. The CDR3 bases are TGTGCCAGCAGCTCCAGGACAGGGGATTCTGAAGCTTTCTTT. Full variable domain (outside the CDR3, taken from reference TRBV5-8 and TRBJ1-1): EAGVTQSPTHLIKTRGQQATLRCSPISGHTSVYWYQQALGLGLQFLLWYDEGEERNRGNFPPRFSGRQFPNYSSELNVNALELEDSALYLCASSSRTGDSEAFFGQGTRLTVV.

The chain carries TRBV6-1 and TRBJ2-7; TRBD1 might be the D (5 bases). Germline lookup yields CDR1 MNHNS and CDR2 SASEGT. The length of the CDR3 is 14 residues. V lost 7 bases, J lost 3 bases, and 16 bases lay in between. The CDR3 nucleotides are TGTGCCAGCAATCTTGAGACAGCCTTCTACGAGCAGTACTTC. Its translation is CASNLETAFYEQYF.

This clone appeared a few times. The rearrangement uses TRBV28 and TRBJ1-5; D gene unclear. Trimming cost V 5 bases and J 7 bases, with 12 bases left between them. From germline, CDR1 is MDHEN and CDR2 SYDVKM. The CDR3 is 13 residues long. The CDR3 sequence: CASSPNSGQPQHF. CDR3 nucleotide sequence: TGTGCCAGCAGTCCCAACAGCGGCCAGCCCCAGCATTTT.

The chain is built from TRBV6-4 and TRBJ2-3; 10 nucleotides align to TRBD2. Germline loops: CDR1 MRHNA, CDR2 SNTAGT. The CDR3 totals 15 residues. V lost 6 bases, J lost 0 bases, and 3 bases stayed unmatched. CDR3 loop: CASRETSGSTDTQYF. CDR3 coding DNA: TGTGCCAGCAGGGAGACTAGCGGGAGCACAGATACGCAGTATTTT.

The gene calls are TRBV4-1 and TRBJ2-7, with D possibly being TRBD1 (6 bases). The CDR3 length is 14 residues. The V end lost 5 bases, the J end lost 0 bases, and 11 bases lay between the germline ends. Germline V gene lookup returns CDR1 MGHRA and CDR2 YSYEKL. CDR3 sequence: CASSGRDNSYEQYF. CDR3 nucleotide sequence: TGCGCCAGCAGCGGCCGGGACAACTCCTACGAGCAGTACTTC.

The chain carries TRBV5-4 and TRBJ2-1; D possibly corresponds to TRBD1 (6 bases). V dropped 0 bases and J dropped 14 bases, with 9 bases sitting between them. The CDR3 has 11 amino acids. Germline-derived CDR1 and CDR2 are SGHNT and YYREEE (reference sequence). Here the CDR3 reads CASSLAGVKFF. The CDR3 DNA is TGTGCCAGCAGCTTGGCAGGGGTGAAGTTCTTC.

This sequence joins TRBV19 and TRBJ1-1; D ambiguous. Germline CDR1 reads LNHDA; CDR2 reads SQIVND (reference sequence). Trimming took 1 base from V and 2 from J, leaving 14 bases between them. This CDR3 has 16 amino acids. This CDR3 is CASSIGSRAVNTEAFF. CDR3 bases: TGTGCCAGTAGTATAGGGTCGCGGGCAGTCAACACTGAAGCTTTCTTT.

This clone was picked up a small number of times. CDR3 in amino acids: CAISEPLAGGSGELFF. The CDR3 DNA sequence: TGTGCCATCAGTGAACCGTTAGCGGGAGGGTCCGGGGAGCTGTTTTTT. This chain joins TRBV10-3 and TRBJ2-2, with 11 bases fitting TRBD2. Trimming removed 3 bases from V and 6 bases from J; junction bases left unmatched: 6. Germline lookup yields CDR1 ENHRY and CDR2 SYGVKD. The CDR3 runs 16 residues.

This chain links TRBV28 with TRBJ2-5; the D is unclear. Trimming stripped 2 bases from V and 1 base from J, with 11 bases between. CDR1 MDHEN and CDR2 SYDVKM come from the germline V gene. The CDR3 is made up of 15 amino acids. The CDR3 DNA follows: TGTGCCAGCAGTTTAATGGGTTTTAGCCAAGAGACCCAGTACTTC. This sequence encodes CASSLMGFSQETQYF. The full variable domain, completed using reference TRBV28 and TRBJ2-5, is DVKVTQSSRYLVKRTGEKVFLECVQDMDHENMFWYRQDPGLGLRLIYFSYDVKMKEKGDIPEGYSVSREKKERFSLILESASTNQTSMYLCASSLMGFSQETQYFGPGTRLLVL.

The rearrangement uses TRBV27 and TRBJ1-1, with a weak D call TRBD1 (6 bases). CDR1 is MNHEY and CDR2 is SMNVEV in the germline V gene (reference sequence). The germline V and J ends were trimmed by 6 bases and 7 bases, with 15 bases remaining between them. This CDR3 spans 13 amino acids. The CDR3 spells CASRSGDTIEAFF. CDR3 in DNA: TGTGCCAGCAGATCCGGGGACACCATTGAAGCTTTCTTT.

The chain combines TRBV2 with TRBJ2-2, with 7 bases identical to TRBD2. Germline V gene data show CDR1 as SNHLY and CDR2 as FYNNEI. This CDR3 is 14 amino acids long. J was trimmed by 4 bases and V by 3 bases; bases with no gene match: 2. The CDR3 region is CASSESSGTGELFF. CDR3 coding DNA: TGTGCCAGCAGTGAGTCTAGCGGCACCGGGGAGCTGTTTTTT.

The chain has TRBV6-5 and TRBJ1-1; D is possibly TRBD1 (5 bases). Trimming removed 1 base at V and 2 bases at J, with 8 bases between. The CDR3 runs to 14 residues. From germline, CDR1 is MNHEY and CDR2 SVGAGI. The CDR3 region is CASSYFGHNTEAFF. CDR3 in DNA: TGTGCCAGCAGTTACTTCGGACACAACACTGAAGCTTTCTTT.

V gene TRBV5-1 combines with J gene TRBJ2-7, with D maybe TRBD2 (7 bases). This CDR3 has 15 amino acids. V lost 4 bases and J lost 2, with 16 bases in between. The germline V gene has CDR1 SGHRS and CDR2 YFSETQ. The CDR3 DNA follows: TGCGCCAGCAGCAGCGTGGGGGGGCCCGCCTACGAGCAGTACTTC. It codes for CASSSVGGPAYEQYF.

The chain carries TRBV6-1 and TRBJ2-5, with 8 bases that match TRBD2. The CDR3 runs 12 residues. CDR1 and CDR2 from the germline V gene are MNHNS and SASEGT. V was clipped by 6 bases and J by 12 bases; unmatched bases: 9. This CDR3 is CASRSGSFSKYF. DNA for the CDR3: TGTGCCAGCAGGAGCGGGAGTTTTAGCAAGTACTTC.

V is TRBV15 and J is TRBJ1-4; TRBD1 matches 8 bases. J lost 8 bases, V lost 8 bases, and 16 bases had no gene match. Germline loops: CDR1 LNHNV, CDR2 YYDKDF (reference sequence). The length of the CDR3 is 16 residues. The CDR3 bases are TGTGCCACCGGTACCGAGGGCAGGGGGCAGTGGGAAAAACTGTTTTTT. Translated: CATGTEGRGQWEKLFF.

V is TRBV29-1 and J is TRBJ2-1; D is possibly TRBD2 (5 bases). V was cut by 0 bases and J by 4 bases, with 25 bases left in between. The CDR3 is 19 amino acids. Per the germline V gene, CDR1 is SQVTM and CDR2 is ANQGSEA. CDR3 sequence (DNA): TGCAGCGTTGAAGATCGTCCAGGAGCGGCCGGAAGAGGGTACAATGAGCAGTTCTTC. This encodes CSVEDRPGAAGRGYNEQFF.

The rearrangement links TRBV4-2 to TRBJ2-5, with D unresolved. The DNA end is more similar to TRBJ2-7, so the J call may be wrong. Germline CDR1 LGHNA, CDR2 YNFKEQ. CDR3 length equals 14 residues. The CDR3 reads CASSQDRSTYEQYF. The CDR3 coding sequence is TGTGCCAGCAGCCAAGATAGGAGTACCTACGAGCAGTACTTC.

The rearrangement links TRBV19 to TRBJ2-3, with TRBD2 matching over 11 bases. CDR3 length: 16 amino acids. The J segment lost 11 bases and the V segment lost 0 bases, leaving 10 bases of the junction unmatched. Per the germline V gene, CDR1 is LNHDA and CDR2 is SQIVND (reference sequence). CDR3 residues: CASSIDFVAGGPKQYF. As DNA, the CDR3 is TGTGCCAGTAGTATAGATTTTGTAGCGGGAGGGCCGAAGCAGTATTTT.

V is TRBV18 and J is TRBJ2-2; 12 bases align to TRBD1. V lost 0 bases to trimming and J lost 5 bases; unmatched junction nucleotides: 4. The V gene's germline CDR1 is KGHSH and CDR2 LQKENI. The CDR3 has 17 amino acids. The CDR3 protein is CASSPPGGQGATGELFF. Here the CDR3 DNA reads TGTGCCAGCTCACCACCCGGGGGACAGGGGGCGACCGGGGAGCTGTTTTTT.

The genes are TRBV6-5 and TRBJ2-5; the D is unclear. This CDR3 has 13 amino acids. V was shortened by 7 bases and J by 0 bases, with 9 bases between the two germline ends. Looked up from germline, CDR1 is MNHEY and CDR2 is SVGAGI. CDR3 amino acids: CASTDLNQETQYF. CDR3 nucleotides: TGTGCCAGCACCGACCTGAACCAAGAGACCCAGTACTTC.

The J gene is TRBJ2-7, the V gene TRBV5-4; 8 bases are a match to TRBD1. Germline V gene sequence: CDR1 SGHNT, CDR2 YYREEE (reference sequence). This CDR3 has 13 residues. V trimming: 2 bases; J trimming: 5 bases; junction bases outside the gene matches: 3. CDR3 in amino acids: CASSLTGGHEQYF. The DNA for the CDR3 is TGTGCCAGCAGCTTAACAGGGGGACACGAGCAGTACTTC. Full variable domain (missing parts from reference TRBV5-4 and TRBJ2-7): ETGVTQSPTHLIKTRGQQVTLRCSSQSGHNTVSWYQQALGQGPQFIFQYYREEENGRGNFPPRFSGLQFPNYSSELNVNALELDDSALYLCASSLTGGHEQYFGPGTRLTVT.